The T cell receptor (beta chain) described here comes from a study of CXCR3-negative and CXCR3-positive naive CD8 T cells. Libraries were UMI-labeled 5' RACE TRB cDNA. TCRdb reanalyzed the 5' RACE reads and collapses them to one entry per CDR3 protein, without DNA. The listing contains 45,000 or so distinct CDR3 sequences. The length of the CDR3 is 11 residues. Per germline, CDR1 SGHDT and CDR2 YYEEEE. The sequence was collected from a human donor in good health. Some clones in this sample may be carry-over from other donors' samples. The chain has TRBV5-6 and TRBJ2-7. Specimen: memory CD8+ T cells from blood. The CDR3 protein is CASSLGIEQYF.